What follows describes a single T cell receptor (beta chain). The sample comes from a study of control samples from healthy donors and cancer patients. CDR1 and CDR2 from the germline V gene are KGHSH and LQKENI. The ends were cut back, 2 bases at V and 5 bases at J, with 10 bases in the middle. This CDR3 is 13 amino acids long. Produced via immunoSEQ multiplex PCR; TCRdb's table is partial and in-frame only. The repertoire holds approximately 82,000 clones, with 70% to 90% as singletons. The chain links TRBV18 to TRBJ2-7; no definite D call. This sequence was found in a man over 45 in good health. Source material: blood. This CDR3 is CASSPNSINEQYF. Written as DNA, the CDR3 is TGTGCCAGCTCACCAAACAGCATAAACGAGCAGTACTTC.